The clone carrying this T cell receptor beta chain turned up a few times. Deletions cut 4 bases from V and 8 bases from J, with 14 bases between. Germline CDR1 PRHDT, CDR2 FYEKMQ (reference sequence). The CDR3 has 13 residues. Sequencing was performed with immunoSEQ multiplex PCR; in TCRdb, only in-frame clones are kept and a portion is missing. The repertoire includes 200,000 to 250,000 clones, 81% of them detected once, and about 8.9% sits in the top ten. The entry originates in a study of blood T cell repertoires in COVID-19. The study drew participants aged about 18 to 95 years from approximately 23 US areas.

V and J are TRBV13 and TRBJ1-2; possibly TRBD1 for D (5 bases). The origin of this receptor is a woman between 45 and 65 years old with acute COVID-19. The sequencing sample was made of PBMCs or T cells enriched from blood (not recorded which). This CDR3 reads CASSSGAGRGYTF. The CDR3 DNA follows: TGTGCCAGCAGCTCTGGGGCCGGTCGAGGCTACACCTTC.